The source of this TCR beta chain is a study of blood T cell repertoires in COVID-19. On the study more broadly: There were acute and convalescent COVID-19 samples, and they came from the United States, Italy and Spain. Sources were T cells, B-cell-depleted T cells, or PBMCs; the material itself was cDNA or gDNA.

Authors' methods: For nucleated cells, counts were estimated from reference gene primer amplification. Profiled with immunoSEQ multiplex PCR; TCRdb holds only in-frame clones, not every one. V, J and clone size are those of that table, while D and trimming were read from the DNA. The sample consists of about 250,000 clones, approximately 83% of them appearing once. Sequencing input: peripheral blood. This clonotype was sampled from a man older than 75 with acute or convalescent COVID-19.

The CDR3 DNA is TGTGCCAGCAGCCATCCTAGGGAGGGAGTCCTGATGCTAGGCAATGAGCAGTTCTTC. Residues: CASSHPREGVLMLGNEQFF. This sequence joins TRBV3-1 (or the pseudogene TRBV3-2) and TRBJ2-1, with TRBD2 matching over 7 bases. This CDR3 is built from 19 residues. J was trimmed by 6 bases and V by 3 bases; bases with no gene match: 20. In germline, CDR1 is LGHDT, CDR2 YNNKEL (reference sequence).